This paragraph reports one T cell receptor beta chain. At one boundary the junction diverges from the germline segment, which might be a read error. This specimen belongs to a study of cytomegalovirus exposure and HLA in healthy donors. The PCR ran on 60 Vbeta and 13 Jbeta primers. Measured with immunoSEQ multiplex PCR; TCRdb has only the in-frame clones, and not every one. The table records roughly 150,000 clones, approximately 84% of them present only once. CDR1 SGDLS and CDR2 YYNGEE come from the germline V gene. The CDR3 totals 14 residues. Sequenced sample: PBMCs. The chain links TRBV9 to TRBJ1-2, with D possibly TRBD1 on 5 matching bases. The TCR comes from a man aged 50-59 years in good health and CMV-seropositive. Written as DNA, the CDR3 is TGTGCCAACAGCGCCATGGACAAATACTATGGCTACACCTTC. Translated: CANSAMDKYYGYTF.